One sample yielded the 11 T cell receptor beta chains listed below, sequenced in a study of T-cell memory formation after mild COVID-19. Each CDR3 protein gets one entry after TCRdb re-called the 5' RACE reads with MiXCR. The table records roughly 100,000 distinct CDR3 sequences, about 15% of them present only once. Sequenced: PBMCs or a T cell subset sorted from them (not recorded which). The receptors originated from a man between 18 and 35 years old who had mild COVID-19 (a few samples of this study predate the infection). Cell type and time point are not known.

This clonotype showed up many times. The chain employs TRBV4-3 and TRBJ2-7; 7 nucleotides line up with TRBD2. CDR3 size: 17 residues. With V trimmed by 0 bases and J by 0 bases, 8 bases remained unmatched. Germline CDR1 and CDR2: LGHNA and YSLEER. CDR3 bases: TGCGCCAGCAGCCAAGATCAACCAGCGGGGCCCTCCTACGAGCAGTACGTC. Translated, it gives CASSQDQPAGPSYEQYV.

The chain combines TRBV7-6 with TRBJ2-7; no firm D call. V was clipped by 3 bases and J by 5 bases, with 11 bases between them. Per germline, CDR1 SGHVS and CDR2 FNYEAQ. The CDR3 is 13 residues long. Here the CDR3 reads CASSLAEFDEQYF. The CDR3 nucleotides are TGTGCCAGCAGCTTGGCGGAATTCGACGAGCAGTACTTC.

In this sample, this clonotype turned up a few times. The V call is TRBV20-1, the J call TRBJ2-4; 12 nucleotides line up with TRBD2. V trimming: 1 base; J trimming: 4 bases; junction bases outside the gene matches: 11. The CDR3 runs to 18 residues. Germline-derived CDR1 and CDR2 are DFQATT and SNEGSKA (reference sequence). DNA of the CDR3: TGCAGTGCTAGAGTAGCCTCGGGACTAGCGGGCCCGAAAAACATTCAGTACTTC. It translates to CSARVASGLAGPKNIQYF.

This clonotype was seen a handful of times. The CDR3 region has the DNA TGTGCCAGCAGCGTGTCGGGGTCGAACACCGGGGAGCTGTTTTTT. Its protein product is CASSVSGSNTGELFF. The chain has TRBV9 and TRBJ2-2, with D maybe TRBD2 (5 bases). V was trimmed by 2 bases and J by 0 bases, leaving 8 bases between them. The CDR3 has 15 residues. Germline V gene sequence: CDR1 SGDLS, CDR2 YYNGEE.

V is TRBV9 and J is TRBJ1-5; D unclear. Trimming took off 4 bases at V and 3 bases at J, with 17 bases between the two ends. The CDR3 contains 16 residues. Per the germline V gene, CDR1 is SGDLS and CDR2 is YYNGEE. The CDR3 spells CASSFSPGGDNQPQHF. CDR3 in DNA: TGTGCCAGCAGCTTTTCCCCGGGCGGGGACAATCAGCCCCAGCATTTT.

J is TRBJ2-5 and V is TRBV4-2; 13 nucleotides line up with TRBD2. This CDR3 region has 18 residues. CDR1 is LGHNA and CDR2 is YNFKEQ in the germline V gene. J was trimmed by 4 bases and V by 0 bases; bases with no gene match: 8. CDR3 DNA sequence: TGTGCCAGCAGCCAAGATAGGACTAGCGGGGGCGTGAGAGAGACCCAGTACTTC. Amino acid sequence: CASSQDRTSGGVRETQYF.

The table lists this clonotype with many counts. This rearrangement joins TRBV5-6 to TRBJ2-1; weak D call: TRBD2 (5 bases). CDR3 length: 14 residues. The ends were cut back, 2 bases at V and 0 bases at J, with 6 bases in the middle. Germline lookup yields CDR1 SGHDT and CDR2 YYEEEE. CDR3 coding DNA: TGTGCCAGCAGCTTAGGGAGCTCCTACAATGAGCAGTTCTTC. It codes for CASSLGSSYNEQFF.

The CDR3, as DNA: TGCAGCGTTGAGGGGGGGCACGGGGCCAACGTCCTGACTTTC. It is translated as CSVEGGHGANVLTF. The V gene is TRBV29-1, the J gene TRBJ2-6; D might be TRBD2 (7 bases). The CDR3 runs 14 residues. The V gene lost 3 bases and the J gene lost 4 bases, with 10 bases spanning the gap. Per the germline V gene, CDR1 is SQVTM and CDR2 is ANQGSEA.

The J gene is TRBJ1-2, the V gene TRBV5-4; 8 bases agree with TRBD1. J gave up 5 bases and V 4 bases, and 16 bases lay outside the gene matches. This CDR3 is 17 amino acids long. CDR1 and CDR2 from the germline V gene are SGHNT and YYREEE (reference sequence). The CDR3 region has the DNA TGTGCCAGCAGCCACATCTGGACAGGGAGGGAAAAGTATGGCTACACCTTC. Its protein is CASSHIWTGREKYGYTF.

This clonotype was found many times. The chain combines TRBV5-1 with TRBJ2-5, with 8 nucleotides matching TRBD2. V lost 0 bases and J lost 9; bases outside the gene matches: 10. This CDR3 has 15 amino acids. CDR1 is SGHRS, CDR2 YFSETQ, per germline. The DNA for the CDR3 is TGCGCCAGCAGCTTGGGCGGGAGGTCCATCGGGGCCCAGTACTTC. Translating it yields CASSLGGRSIGAQYF. The full variable domain, rest sourced from reference TRBV5-1 and TRBJ2-5, is KAGVTQTPRYLIKTRGQQVTLSCSPISGHRSVSWYQQTPGQGLQFLFEYFSETQRNKGNFPGRFSGRQFSNSRSEMNVSTLELGDSALYLCASSLGGRSIGAQYFGPGTRLLVL.

There are many counts of this clonotype. The chain recombines TRBV7-3 with TRBJ2-3; 9 positions match TRBD1. This CDR3 comprises 14 residues. Per germline, CDR1 SGHTA and CDR2 FQGTGA. V lost 2 bases to trimming and J lost 3 bases; unmatched junction nucleotides: 0. CDR3 coding DNA: TGTGCCAGCAGCTTAGGACAGGGGACAGATACGCAGTATTTT. Translated: CASSLGQGTDTQYF.